Sequencing of this T cell receptor (beta chain) was carried out in a study of blood T cell repertoires in COVID-19. Whole-study context: Whether acute or convalescent, the COVID-19 samples came from the United States, Italy and Spain. T cells, B-cell-depleted T cells, or PBMCs supplied cDNA or gDNA.

Per the original methods: Reference gene primers were amplified, and this amplification served to estimate nucleated cell counts. Here immunoSEQ multiplex PCR was the method, and the copy in TCRdb shows in-frame clones only, minus some. V, J and clone size were drawn from that table, and D and trimming were deduced from the DNA. In the table there are 100,000 to 120,000 clones, over 80% of which are singletons. This CDR3 spans 16 amino acids. V gave up 4 bases and J gave up 4 bases; unmatched junction bases: 8. The germline gives CDR1 MNHEY, CDR2 SMNVEV (reference sequence). Sequenced: peripheral blood. This chain links TRBV27 with TRBJ2-1; 9 bases line up with TRBD2. This TCR came from a woman in her 70s with acute or convalescent COVID-19. This CDR3 reads CASSSKTSGGYNEQFF. Here the CDR3 DNA reads TGTGCCAGCAGTTCTAAGACTAGCGGAGGTTACAATGAGCAGTTCTTC.